A single sample is the source of the 27 T cell receptor beta chains below, sequenced in a study of shared clonotypes between healthy human individuals. Libraries were prepared by immunoSEQ multiplex PCR; TCRdb keeps only in-frame clonotypes and omits some of them. The repertoire holds 1.6 million or so clones, less than 99% seen once, with over 0.3% in the top ten. The sample taken for sequencing was naive CD4+ T cells sorted from blood. The sample's subset: CD45RA+ positively selected. The receptors here all came from a young man in good health.

There are a few counts of this clone. The chain is built from TRBV6-5 and TRBJ2-7, with a weak D call TRBD1 (6 bases). Germline assignment: CDR1 MNHEY and CDR2 SVGAGI. The CDR3 runs to 15 residues. The V and J ends lost 0 bases and 3 bases respectively, with 12 bases between them. The CDR3 DNA reads as TGTGCCAGCAGTTACTCTCCACAGGGCGGCTACGAGCAGTACTTC. It yields the protein CASSYSPQGGYEQYF.

This chain joins TRBV18 and TRBJ2-3, with TRBD1 matching 7 bases. The V gene end was trimmed by 2 bases and the J gene end by 4 bases; junction bases not matched to a gene: 3. CDR1 and CDR2 (germline): KGHSH, LQKENI. The CDR3 is 14 residues long. CDR3 loop: CASSPWDRSDTQYF. The CDR3 bases are TGTGCCAGCTCACCATGGGACAGATCAGATACGCAGTATTTT.

The V gene is TRBV6-1, the J gene TRBJ2-1, with a weak D call TRBD1 (6 bases). Germline V CDR1 and CDR2: MNHNS, SASEGT. Trimming pared 0 bases from V and 2 bases from J, leaving 8 bases between. The CDR3 consists of 15 residues. In DNA form, the CDR3 reads TGTGCCAGCAGTGAAGCGCCAGGGGCCTACAATGAGCAGTTCTTC. This encodes CASSEAPGAYNEQFF.

Here the CDR3 DNA reads TGTGCCAGCAGTGCCCCGGTTTTCTCTGGAAACACCATATATTTT. Its protein product is CASSAPVFSGNTIYF. The chain carries TRBV6-1 and TRBJ1-3; D remains ambiguous. The CDR3 sequence is 15 residues long. Trimming took off 4 bases at V and 0 bases at J, with 10 bases between the two ends. From germline, CDR1 is MNHNS and CDR2 SASEGT.

The CDR3 here is CASSLRDRGPNEQFF. Written as DNA, the CDR3 is TGTGCCAGCAGTTTACGGGACAGGGGGCCCAATGAGCAGTTCTTC. The gene calls are TRBV27 and TRBJ2-1, with 12 bases lining up with TRBD1. The CDR3 runs 15 residues. The trim removed 2 bases at V and 6 bases at J, leaving 2 bases unmatched. The germline gives CDR1 MNHEY, CDR2 SMNVEV (reference sequence).

The chain links TRBV19 to TRBJ1-5, with 7 bases identical to TRBD1. The germline V gene has CDR1 LNHDA and CDR2 SQIVND (reference sequence). The CDR3 runs 15 residues. The ends lost 5 bases at V and 1 base at J; junction bases unmatched: 5. The CDR3 DNA follows: TGTGCCAGTAGTGTGACAGGGTCGAGCAATCAGCCCCAGCATTTT. Its translation is CASSVTGSSNQPQHF.

This clone was picked up one time. This chain links TRBV7-3 with TRBJ2-3; D is unclear. The V end lost 5 bases, the J end lost 2 bases, and 8 bases lay between the germline ends. CDR3 length: 13 residues. CDR1 and CDR2 (germline): SGHTA, FQGTGA. CDR3 nucleotide sequence: TGTGCCAGCAGCAGGATTACCACAGATACGCAGTATTTT. This gives the protein CASSRITTDTQYF.

The CDR3 DNA reads as TGTGCCAGCAGTGCGGACAGGGACACAGATACGCAGTATTTT. Encoded protein: CASSADRDTDTQYF. The chain links TRBV28 to TRBJ2-3, with 8 positions matching TRBD1. Germline-derived CDR1 and CDR2 are MDHEN and SYDVKM. The CDR3 has 14 amino acids. The J segment lost 2 bases and the V segment lost 5 bases, leaving 3 bases of the junction unmatched.

The chain couples TRBV6-4 to TRBJ1-2; no clear D. Germline-derived CDR1 and CDR2 are MRHNA and SNTAGT. The CDR3 runs 17 residues. V dropped 0 bases and J dropped 4 bases, with 18 bases sitting between them. In DNA form, the CDR3 reads TGTGCCAGCAGTGACTCCGCACTTCGGCCTCGATTCTATGGCTACACCTTC. Encoded protein: CASSDSALRPRFYGYTF.

This chain connects TRBV25-1 to TRBJ2-7, with TRBD2 as a possible D gene (6 bases). Trimming took off 8 bases at V and 5 bases at J, with 19 bases between the two ends. The CDR3 is made up of 14 amino acids. From germline, CDR1 is MGHDK and CDR2 SYGVNS. The CDR3 nucleotides read TGTGCCAGCCCTGGGGGTGGCGGGAAGGACGAGCAGTACTTC. Translated, it gives CASPGGGGKDEQYF.

The V gene is TRBV2, the J gene TRBJ2-1; tentatively, D is TRBD1 (6 bases). V dropped 8 bases and J dropped 2 bases, with 10 bases sitting between them. The CDR3 loop spans 13 amino acids. The germline gives CDR1 SNHLY, CDR2 FYNNEI. The CDR3, as DNA: TGTGCCAGCCTACAGGGAACCTACAATGAGCAGTTCTTC. As protein: CASLQGTYNEQFF.

The chain has TRBV25-1 and TRBJ1-1; no definite D call. The germline V and J ends were trimmed by 8 bases and 3 bases, with 13 bases remaining between them. The CDR3 consists of 13 residues. CDR1 is MGHDK and CDR2 is SYGVNS in the germline V gene. CDR3 bases: TGTGCCAGCTCCCTTACCCCTGACACTGAAGCTTTCTTT. It translates to CASSLTPDTEAFF.

The chain couples TRBV6-5 to TRBJ1-1, with D perhaps matching TRBD1 (6 bases). The V end lost 7 bases, the J end lost 7 bases, and 19 bases lay between the germline ends. This CDR3 is built from 14 residues. Per the germline V gene, CDR1 is MNHEY and CDR2 is SVGAGI. This CDR3 reads CASTQGTQGGEAFF. In DNA form, the CDR3 reads TGTGCCAGCACCCAAGGGACTCAAGGGGGTGAAGCTTTCTTT.

To note about this clone: Other DNA sequences within the sample encode an identical CDR3. The chain uses TRBV9 and TRBJ1-1, with TRBD1 identical over 9 bases. The CDR3 covers 15 residues. CDR1 and CDR2 from the germline V gene are SGDLS and YYNGEE. Losses at the gene ends were 0 bases for V and 4 bases for J; bases not matched to a gene: 4. CDR3 amino acids: CASSVVDRGSTEAFF. CDR3 DNA: TGTGCCAGCAGCGTAGTGGACAGGGGAAGCACTGAAGCTTTCTTT.

This CDR3 reads CASSLAGLVDNEQFF. The CDR3 DNA follows: TGTGCCAGCAGCTTGGCGGGACTAGTAGATAATGAGCAGTTCTTC. The chain joins TRBV5-6 to TRBJ2-1; 8 nucleotides match TRBD2. V lost 0 bases to trimming and J lost 7 bases; unmatched junction nucleotides: 6. Germline V gives CDR1 SGHDT, CDR2 YYEEEE. CDR3 length: 15 amino acids. Filled out from reference TRBV5-6 and TRBJ2-1, the complete variable domain reads DAGVTQSPTHLIKTRGQQVTLRCSPKSGHDTVSWYQQALGQGPQFIFQYYEEEERQRGNFPDRFSGHQFPNYSSELNVNALLLGDSALYLCASSLAGLVDNEQFFGPGTRLTVL.

This chain joins TRBV20-1 and TRBJ2-7; maybe TRBD2 (5 bases). The CDR3 is made up of 11 amino acids. With 6 bases removed from V and 4 bases from J, the gap between germline ends came to 10 bases. Germline V gene data show CDR1 as DFQATT and CDR2 as SNEGSKA (reference sequence). The CDR3: CSAPSRYEQYF. Written as DNA, the CDR3 is TGCAGTGCCCCTAGCAGGTACGAGCAGTACTTC.

This chain connects TRBV7-8 to TRBJ2-7; tentatively, D is TRBD1 (6 bases). V gave up 1 base and J gave up 6 bases, with 13 bases separating them. The CDR3 sequence is 14 residues long. Germline CDR1 and CDR2: SGHVS and FQNEAQ. CDR3 sequence reads: CASSLGPPGAEQYF. The CDR3 DNA reads TGTGCCAGCAGCTTAGGCCCCCCAGGGGCCGAGCAGTACTTC.

The J gene is TRBJ2-1, the V gene TRBV28; 8 nucleotides align to TRBD2. V shed 5 bases, J shed 15 bases, and the junction held 15 bases outside the gene matches. CDR1 MDHEN and CDR2 SYDVKM come from the germline V gene. This CDR3 has 14 residues. The CDR3 coding sequence is TGTGCCAGCAGTCCCATACTAATAGCGGGGTTAGGGTTCTTC. Translated, it gives CASSPILIAGLGFF.

This chain joins TRBV7-2 and TRBJ2-7; 11 nucleotides match TRBD2. The CDR3 extends over 17 amino acids. Trimming removed 5 bases from V and 2 bases from J; junction bases left unmatched: 11. Germline CDR1 and CDR2: SGHTA and FQGNSA. The CDR3 nucleotides read TGTGCCAGCAGCATACTAGCGGGAGCCCTAGTGACCTACGAGCAGTACTTC. Protein product: CASSILAGALVTYEQYF.

About this clone: Distinct nucleotide sequences in the sample also encode this CDR3. The chain recombines TRBV5-1 with TRBJ2-1; 7 bases line up with TRBD2. Trimming at V came to 0 bases and at J to 2 bases, leaving 2 bases not matched to a gene. Germline-derived CDR1 and CDR2 are SGHRS and YFSETQ. This CDR3 contains 15 residues. The DNA for the CDR3 is TGCGCCAGCAGCTTGGGACTAGCCCCCTACAATGAGCAGTTCTTC. This encodes CASSLGLAPYNEQFF.

The chain joins TRBV20-1 to TRBJ2-3, with no clear D. This CDR3 is built from 11 residues. In germline, CDR1 is DFQATT, CDR2 SNEGSKA (reference sequence). Trimming stripped 6 bases from V and 9 bases from J, with 13 bases between. Here the CDR3 reads CSAPLLTTQYF. The DNA of the CDR3 is TGCAGTGCCCCACTCCTGACCACGCAGTATTTT.

The chain carries TRBV9 and TRBJ2-1; 10 positions agree with TRBD2. The CDR3 spans 16 residues. Germline values: CDR1 SGDLS, CDR2 YYNGEE. J gave up 5 bases and V 5 bases, and 10 bases lay outside the gene matches. CDR3 loop: CASRPMLAGVHNEQFF. The CDR3 DNA follows: TGTGCCAGCAGGCCTATGCTAGCGGGAGTCCACAATGAGCAGTTCTTC.

The rearrangement links TRBV19 to TRBJ1-1; D remains ambiguous. Germline-derived CDR1 and CDR2 are LNHDA and SQIVND (reference sequence). The V gene lost 6 bases and the J gene lost 1 base, with 6 bases spanning the gap. The CDR3 length is 12 residues. The CDR3 is CASRPRNTEAFF. The CDR3 DNA follows: TGTGCCAGTAGGCCCAGGAACACTGAAGCTTTCTTT.

This rearrangement joins TRBV10-1 to TRBJ2-7, with D possibly TRBD2 on 6 matching bases. The V and J ends lost 2 bases and 1 base respectively, with 6 bases between them. Germline V gives CDR1 WNHNN, CDR2 SYGVQD (reference sequence). CDR3 size: 13 residues. In nucleotides, the CDR3 is TGCGCCAGCAGTGAGGGGGGGTCCTACGAGCAGTACTTC. Protein sequence: CASSEGGSYEQYF.

The chain recombines TRBV7-3 with TRBJ2-1; 8 positions agree with TRBD2. This CDR3 spans 16 amino acids. Germline trimming cut 0 bases from V and 7 bases from J; bases unmatched to any gene: 8. Germline V CDR1 and CDR2: SGHTA, FQGTGA. CDR3 loop: CASSLTVGLAVNEQFF. CDR3 nucleotides: TGTGCCAGCAGCTTAACGGTAGGACTAGCTGTAAATGAGCAGTTCTTC.

This clone showed up just once. This chain links TRBV9 with TRBJ2-1; a weak D match, TRBD1 (5 bases). Between the trimmed V and J ends, which lost 2 bases and 5 bases, there was a span of 11 bases. The length of the CDR3 is 14 residues. Germline V CDR1 and CDR2: SGDLS, YYNGEE. CDR3 sequence reads: CASSVKGQDNEQFF. CDR3 sequence (DNA): TGTGCCAGCAGCGTGAAGGGGCAGGACAATGAGCAGTTCTTC.

The rearrangement links TRBV18 to TRBJ2-5; TRBD2 agrees at 11 bases. The ends lost 4 bases at V and 1 base at J; junction bases unmatched: 14. The CDR3 covers 19 residues. CDR1 and CDR2 (germline): KGHSH, LQKENI. This CDR3 reads CASSHRTSGPTRGQETQYF. The CDR3 DNA sequence: TGTGCCAGCTCACACCGGACTAGCGGGCCCACCCGGGGCCAAGAGACCCAGTACTTC.